This TCR beta chain was identified during a study of T cells in Graves' hyperthyroidism and ophthalmopathy. The source material, RNA transcripts, was used to amplify TCR beta CDR3 regions. HTBI primers drove first-round RT-PCR of the TCR CDR3. TCRdb reprocessed the multiplex PCR reads via MiXCR and lists one record per CDR3 protein. The table shows 200,000 to 250,000 distinct CDR3 sequences, with 15% to 20% occurring only once. In its sample, this clonotype was seen many times. One junction end does not reproduce the germline sequence, and a read error may be involved. This CDR3 is built from 16 residues. Per the germline V gene, CDR1 is SGHTA and CDR2 is FQGNSA.

The sequence came from a young woman with Graves' ophthalmopathy. The sequenced material came from blood. The gene calls are TRBV7-2 and TRBJ2-5; 12 positions agree with TRBD2. The CDR3 region is CANSARKTSGRETQYF. The CDR3 nucleotides are TGTGCCAACAGCGCCCGTAAGACTAGCGGGAGAGAGACCCAGTACTTC.